This T cell receptor beta chain was obtained from a study of CD8 T cells in Susac syndrome. An input of roughly 0.45 to 1 ug of RNA was subjected to reverse transcription using random hexamers. TCRdb re-analysed the immunoSEQ multiplex PCR reads in MiXCR, keeping a single row per CDR3 protein. The sample holds a few hundred thousand distinct CDR3 sequences, around nine tenths seen once. The CDR3 runs to 15 residues. With 5 bases clipped from V and 5 bases from J, the junction kept 9 bases outside the gene matches. Looked up from germline, CDR1 is SGHVS and CDR2 is FNYEAQ. The authors sequenced TCR beta from blood CD8+ and CD4+ T cells.

Source material: CD8+ T cells from PBMCs. The TCR sequence derives from a human donor with multiple sclerosis. The V call is TRBV7-6, the J call TRBJ2-7; 10 bases are shared with TRBD2. CDR3 sequence reads: CASSRKVGLADEQYF. The CDR3 DNA follows: TGTGCCAGCAGCCGTAAGGTCGGACTAGCGGACGAGCAGTACTTC.